The 18 T cell receptor beta chains below come from one sample, sequenced in a study of vaccination and CD4 T cells after COVID-19. CD4+ T cells that had been cultured provided DNA sequenced with the Oncomine TCR Beta short-read assay. One entry per CDR3 protein, called by TCRdb with MiXCR from the PCR reads. Among approximately 17,000 distinct CDR3 sequences, roughly 50% were seen once, and the ten largest hold 15% to 20%. The treatment is: roughly 10-day PBMC culture with coronavirus spike peptide pools or control peptides (ViraFEST assay). Antigens for these TCRs are unknown. The material sequenced was CD4+ T cells from blood, cultured in vitro. The receptors here all came from a human donor who had recovered from COVID-19.

This clonotype was seen more than once but under ten times. The V and J genes are TRBV7-2 and TRBJ1-5; D gene ambiguous. CDR3 length equals 14 residues. Trimming stripped 5 bases from V and 5 bases from J, with 13 bases between. Germline-derived CDR1 and CDR2 are SGHTA and FQGNSA. CDR3 in DNA: TGTGCCAGCAGCCCTTGGACGGCGGATCAGCCCCAGCATTTT. Translation gives CASSPWTADQPQHF.

The chain uses TRBV4-2 and TRBJ2-1, with D perhaps TRBD2 (6 bases). This CDR3 comprises 15 residues. CDR1 is LGHNA, CDR2 YNFKEQ, per germline. Trimming left V 1 base short and J 5 bases short, with 12 bases between. CDR3: CASSQVARRDNEQFF. For the CDR3, the DNA is TGTGCCAGCAGCCAAGTGGCTAGGAGGGACAATGAGCAGTTCTTC.

This clonotype has more than one count but fewer than ten. The chain links TRBV5-1 to TRBJ2-3; 12 bases align to TRBD2. The CDR3 covers 15 residues. V shed 5 bases, J shed 4 bases, and the junction held 5 bases outside the gene matches. CDR1 is SGHRS and CDR2 is YFSETQ in the germline V gene. The CDR3 sequence: CASSYGLAGPDTQYF. The CDR3 DNA reads TGCGCCAGCAGTTACGGACTAGCGGGACCAGATACGCAGTATTTT.

The chain links TRBV18 to TRBJ2-6; unclear D gene. Germline lookup yields CDR1 KGHSH and CDR2 LQKENI. CDR3 length equals 14 residues. V lost 4 bases and J 2 bases, leaving 6 bases between the germline ends. The CDR3 protein is CASSLAPGANVLTF. CDR3 sequence (DNA): TGTGCCAGCTCACTTGCCCCTGGGGCCAACGTCCTGACTTTC.

The rearrangement joins TRBV15 to TRBJ1-1; unclear D gene. CDR1 and CDR2 (germline): LNHNV, YYDKDF (reference sequence). This CDR3 is 15 amino acids long. Between the trimmed V and J ends, which lost 1 base and 0 bases, there was a span of 9 bases. For the CDR3, the DNA is TGTGCCACCAGCAGAGGCGGATCCATGAACACTGAAGCTTTCTTT. This sequence encodes CATSRGGSMNTEAFF.

V is TRBV2 and J is TRBJ1-2, with D possibly being TRBD1 (5 bases). Between the trimmed V and J ends, which lost 5 bases and 5 bases, there was a span of 9 bases. CDR3 length equals 12 residues. Germline loops: CDR1 SNHLY, CDR2 FYNNEI. Here the CDR3 reads CASSNGAYGYTF. CDR3 DNA sequence: TGTGCCAGCAGTAATGGGGCTTATGGCTACACCTTC.

As DNA, the CDR3 is TGCAGTCAAAGGACTTTCGACACTGAAGCTTTCTTT. It encodes CSQRTFDTEAFF. The gene calls are TRBV20-1 and TRBJ1-1; no reliable D call. The V gene lost 8 bases and the J gene lost 3 bases, with 13 bases spanning the gap. CDR1 DFQATT and CDR2 SNEGSKA come from the germline V gene (reference sequence). The CDR3 runs 12 residues.

Remarks on this clonotype: The junction departs from the called germline gene at one end, perhaps through a read error. The chain uses TRBV7-7 and TRBJ2-3, with 14 nucleotides matching TRBD2. CDR1 is SSHAT and CDR2 is FNYEAQ in the germline V gene (reference sequence). The CDR3 covers 15 residues. CDR3 residues: CASSLGLAGADTQYF. The DNA for the CDR3 is TGTGCTAGCAGCTTGGGACTAGCGGGAGCAGATACGCAGTATTTT.

The gene calls are TRBV12-3 or TRBV12-4 and TRBJ1-1; D is perhaps TRBD1 (6 bases). Trimming shortened V by 5 bases and J by 5 bases, and 12 bases separated the two germline ends. This CDR3 contains 13 residues. The chain's CDR3 is CASSSYRVTEAFF. CDR3 nucleotide sequence: TGTGCCAGCAGTAGCTACAGGGTTACTGAAGCTTTCTTT.

This clonotype was counted a few times. The rearrangement uses TRBV20-1 and TRBJ2-7; no clear D. The CDR3 covers 12 residues. The germline gives CDR1 DFQATT, CDR2 SNEGSKA (reference sequence). V shed 5 bases and J shed 3 bases, with 11 bases lying between them. CDR3 protein: CSALSPFYEQYF. In nucleotides, the CDR3 is TGCAGTGCTCTAAGTCCCTTCTACGAGCAGTACTTC.

The chain combines TRBV7-2 with TRBJ1-2, with 8 bases aligning to TRBD1. Germline V CDR1 and CDR2: SGHTA, FQGNSA. The CDR3 is made up of 15 amino acids. V trimming: 5 bases; J trimming: 7 bases; junction bases outside the gene matches: 12. The CDR3 DNA sequence: TGTGCCAGCAGCGAACGGGCAGGGGGCTTTGGTGGCTACACCTTC. This codes for CASSERAGGFGGYTF. Variable domain in full (rest from reference TRBV7-2 and TRBJ1-2): GAGVSQSPSNKVTEKGKDVELRCDPISGHTALYWYRQSLGQGLEFLIYFQGNSAPDKSGLPSDRFSAERTGGSVSTLTIQRTQQEDSAVYLCASSERAGGFGGYTFGSGTRLTVV.

CDR3 protein: CASSRRQGAYGYTF. Here the CDR3 DNA reads TGTGCCAGCAGTCGGAGGCAGGGGGCCTATGGCTACACCTTC. This rearrangement joins TRBV6-1 to TRBJ1-2; 8 nucleotides match TRBD1. Germline CDR1 MNHNS, CDR2 SASEGT. V shed 5 bases and J 4 bases; nucleotides not matched to a gene: 6. CDR3 length equals 14 residues.

The genes are TRBV6-2 or TRBV6-3 and TRBJ2-3; 8 bases align to TRBD2. Losses at the gene ends were 2 bases for V and 5 bases for J; bases not matched to a gene: 9. Germline V gives CDR1 MNHEY, CDR2 SVGEGT. The CDR3 extends over 16 amino acids. CDR3: CASSYEAGGGLDTQYF. The CDR3, as DNA: TGTGCCAGCAGTTACGAGGCGGGGGGCGGGTTAGATACGCAGTATTTT.

The rearrangement joins TRBV2 to TRBJ2-5; 8 nucleotides line up with TRBD1. Germline V gene lookup returns CDR1 SNHLY and CDR2 FYNNEI. J gave up 4 bases and V 6 bases, and 10 bases lay outside the gene matches. This CDR3 is 15 amino acids long. CDR3 protein: CASSEEGTGRETQYF. CDR3 in DNA: TGTGCCAGCAGCGAGGAAGGGACAGGCCGAGAGACCCAGTACTTC. The full variable domain, its missing parts supplied by reference TRBV2 and TRBJ2-5, is EPEVTQTPSHQVTQMGQEVILRCVPISNHLYFYWYRQILGQKVEFLVSFYNNEISEKSEIFDDQFSVERPDGSNFTLKIRSTKLEDSAMYFCASSEEGTGRETQYFGPGTRLLVL.

In this sample, this clonotype turned up a few times. The chain has TRBV21-1 and TRBJ1-1; the D segment call TRBD1 is taken from the table without a DNA check. TRBV21-1 counts as a pseudogene. This CDR3 contains 15 residues. The CDR3 bases are TGTGCCAGCAGCCTCCGGACAGGGGATTACACTGAAGCTTTCTTT. Its translation: CASSLRTGDYTEAFF.

The chain carries TRBV12-3 or TRBV12-4 and TRBJ1-6; a weak D match, TRBD1 (5 bases). Trimming took 2 bases from V and 3 from J, leaving 20 bases between them. CDR3 length equals 19 residues. As DNA, the CDR3 is TGTGCCAGCAGTTTACGCACCGGGGCAAGGGCTGTCTATAATTCACCCCTCCACTTT. Protein: CASSLRTGARAVYNSPLHF.

The chain combines TRBV4-2 with TRBJ2-3, with D possibly called TRBD1 or TRBD2 (6 bases each). CDR1 LGHNA and CDR2 YNFKEQ come from the germline V gene. Between the trimmed V and J ends, which lost 1 base and 6 bases, there was a span of 11 bases. The CDR3 contains 14 residues. In DNA form, the CDR3 reads TGTGCCAGCAGCCAAGCGGGGGCCCTGGATACGCAGTATTTT. Residues: CASSQAGALDTQYF.

This clonotype occurred a few times. The rearrangement links TRBV6-1 to TRBJ1-5; 8 bases line up with TRBD1. In germline, CDR1 is MNHNS, CDR2 SASEGT. The CDR3 sequence is 15 residues long. Trimming removed 5 bases from V and 7 bases from J; junction bases left unmatched: 10. The CDR3 DNA sequence: TGTGCCAGCAGTCCAACCTACAGGGGGGAACAGCCCCAGCATTTT. It is translated as CASSPTYRGEQPQHF.